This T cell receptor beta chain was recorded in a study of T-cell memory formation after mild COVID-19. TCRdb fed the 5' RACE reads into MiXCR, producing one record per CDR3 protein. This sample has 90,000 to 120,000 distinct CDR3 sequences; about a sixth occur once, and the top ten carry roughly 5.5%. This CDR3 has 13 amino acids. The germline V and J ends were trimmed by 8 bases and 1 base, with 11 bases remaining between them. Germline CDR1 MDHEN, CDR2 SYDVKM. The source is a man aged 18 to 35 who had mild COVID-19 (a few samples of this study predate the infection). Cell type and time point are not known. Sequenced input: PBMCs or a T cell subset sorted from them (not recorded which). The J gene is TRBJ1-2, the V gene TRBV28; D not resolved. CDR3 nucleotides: TGTGCCAGCCAATATCCGGATAACTATGGCTACACCTTC. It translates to CASQYPDNYGYTF.